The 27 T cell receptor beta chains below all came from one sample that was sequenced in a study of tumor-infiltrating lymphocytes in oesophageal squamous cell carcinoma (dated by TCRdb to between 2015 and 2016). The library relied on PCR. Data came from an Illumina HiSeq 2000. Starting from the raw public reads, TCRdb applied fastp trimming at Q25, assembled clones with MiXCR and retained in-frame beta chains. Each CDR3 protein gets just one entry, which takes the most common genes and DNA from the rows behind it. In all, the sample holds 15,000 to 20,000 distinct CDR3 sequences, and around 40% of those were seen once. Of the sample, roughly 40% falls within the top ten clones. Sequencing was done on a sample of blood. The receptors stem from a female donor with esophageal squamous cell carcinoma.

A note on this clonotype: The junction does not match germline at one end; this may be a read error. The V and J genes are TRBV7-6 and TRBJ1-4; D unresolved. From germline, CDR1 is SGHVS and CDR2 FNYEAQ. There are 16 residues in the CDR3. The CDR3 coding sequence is TGTGCTAGCAGCTCCCCCCAATTCTCAACTAATGAAAAACTGTTTTTT. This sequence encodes CASSSPQFSTNEKLFF.

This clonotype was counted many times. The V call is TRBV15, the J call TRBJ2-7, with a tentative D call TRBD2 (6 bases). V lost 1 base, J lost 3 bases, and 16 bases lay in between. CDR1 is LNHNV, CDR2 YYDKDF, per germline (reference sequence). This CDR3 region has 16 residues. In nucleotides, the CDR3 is TGTGCCACCAGCAGAGCAGGTGGAGGGCGGGACTACGAGCAGTACTTC. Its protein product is CATSRAGGGRDYEQYF. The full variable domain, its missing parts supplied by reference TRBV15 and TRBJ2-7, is DAMVIQNPRYQVTQFGKPVTLSCSQTLNHNVMYWYQQKSSQAPKLLFHYYDKDFNNEADTPDNFQSRRPNTSFCFLDIRSPGLGDTAMYLCATSRAGGGRDYEQYFGPGTRLTVT.

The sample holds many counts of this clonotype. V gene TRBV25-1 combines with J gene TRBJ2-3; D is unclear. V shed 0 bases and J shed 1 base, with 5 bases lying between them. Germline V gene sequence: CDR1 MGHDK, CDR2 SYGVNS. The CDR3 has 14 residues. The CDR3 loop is CASSEYVGTDTQYF. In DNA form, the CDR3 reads TGTGCCAGCAGTGAATACGTCGGCACAGATACGCAGTATTTT. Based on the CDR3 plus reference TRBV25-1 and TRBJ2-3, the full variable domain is EADIYQTPRYLVIGTGKKITLECSQTMGHDKMYWYQQDPGMELHLIHYSYGVNSTEKGDLSSESTVSRIRTEHFPLTLESARPSHTSQYLCASSEYVGTDTQYFGPGTRLTVL.

CDR3: CASSEAVKIYYNEQFF. For the CDR3, the DNA is TGCGCCAGCAGTGAGGCCGTTAAGATATATTACAATGAGCAGTTCTTC. The chain links TRBV10-1 to TRBJ2-7; D is unclear. Gene TRBJ2-1 matches the end of the DNA better, so the J call may be wrong. This CDR3 region has 16 residues. CDR1 and CDR2 (germline): WNHNN, SYGVQD (reference sequence).

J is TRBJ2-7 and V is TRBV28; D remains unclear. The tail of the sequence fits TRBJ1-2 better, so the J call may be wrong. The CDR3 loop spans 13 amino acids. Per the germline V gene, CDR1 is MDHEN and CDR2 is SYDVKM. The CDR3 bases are TGTGCCAGCCGTGGAGGGAGTGGGTTGGGCTACACCTTC. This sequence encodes CASRGGSGLGYTF.

The CDR3, as DNA: TGTGCCAGCAGTGCTAGCGGGCGTTTCACCGGGGAGCTGTTTTTT. Translated: CASSASGRFTGELFF. The chain carries TRBV27 and TRBJ2-2, with 8 bases fitting TRBD2. The V and J ends lost 5 bases and 4 bases, in that order; junction bases with no gene match: 6. Germline V CDR1 and CDR2: MNHEY, SMNVEV (reference sequence). The CDR3 totals 15 residues.

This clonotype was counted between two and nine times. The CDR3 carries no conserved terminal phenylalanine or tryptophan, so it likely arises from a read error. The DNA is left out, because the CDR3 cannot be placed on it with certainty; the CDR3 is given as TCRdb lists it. The CDR3 loop is CASSDQGARYGYTFGS. The rearrangement links TRBV7-9 to TRBJ2-5; the D segment call TRBD1 is taken from the table without a DNA check. Germline lookup yields CDR1 SEHNR and CDR2 FQNEAQ (reference sequence). The CDR3 contains 16 residues when both ends are counted.

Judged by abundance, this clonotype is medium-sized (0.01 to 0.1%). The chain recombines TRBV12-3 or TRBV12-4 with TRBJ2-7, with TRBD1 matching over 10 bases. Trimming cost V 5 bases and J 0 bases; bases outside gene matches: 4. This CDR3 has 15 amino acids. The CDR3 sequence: CASSPGQGVSYEQYF. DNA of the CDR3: TGTGCCAGCAGTCCCGGACAGGGGGTCTCCTACGAGCAGTACTTC.

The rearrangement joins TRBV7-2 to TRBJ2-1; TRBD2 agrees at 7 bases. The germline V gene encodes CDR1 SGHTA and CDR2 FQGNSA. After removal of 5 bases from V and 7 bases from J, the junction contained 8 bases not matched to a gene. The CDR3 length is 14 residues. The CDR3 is CASSPRGGMNEQFF. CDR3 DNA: TGTGCCAGCAGCCCCCGCGGGGGAATGAATGAGCAGTTCTTC.

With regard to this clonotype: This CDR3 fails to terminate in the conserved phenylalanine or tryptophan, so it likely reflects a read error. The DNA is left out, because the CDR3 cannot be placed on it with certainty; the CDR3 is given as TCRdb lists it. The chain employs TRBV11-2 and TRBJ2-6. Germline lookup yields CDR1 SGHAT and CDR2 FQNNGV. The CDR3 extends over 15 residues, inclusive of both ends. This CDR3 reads CASSLTISDTQYFGV.

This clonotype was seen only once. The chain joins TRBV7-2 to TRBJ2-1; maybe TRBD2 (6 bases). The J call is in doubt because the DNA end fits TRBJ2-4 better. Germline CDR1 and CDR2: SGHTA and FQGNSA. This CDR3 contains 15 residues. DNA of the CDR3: TGTGCCAGCAGCTTAGCGGGGACTGGGGGTGACATTCAGTACTTC. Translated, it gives CASSLAGTGGDIQYF.

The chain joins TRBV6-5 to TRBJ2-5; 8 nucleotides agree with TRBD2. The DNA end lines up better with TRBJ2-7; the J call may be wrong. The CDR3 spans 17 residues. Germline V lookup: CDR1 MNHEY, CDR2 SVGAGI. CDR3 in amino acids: CASSGGRTSQKAYEQYF. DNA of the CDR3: TGTGCCAGCAGTGGCGGGAGGACCTCCCAAAAGGCCTACGAGCAGTACTTC.

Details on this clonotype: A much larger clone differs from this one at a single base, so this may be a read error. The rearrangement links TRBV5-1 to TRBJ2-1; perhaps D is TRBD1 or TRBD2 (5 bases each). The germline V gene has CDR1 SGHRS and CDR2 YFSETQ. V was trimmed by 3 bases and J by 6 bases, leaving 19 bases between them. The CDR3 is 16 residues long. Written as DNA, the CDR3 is TGCGCCAGCAGCTGGGGCGCAGCTAGCCTAGTCAATGAGCAGTTCTTC. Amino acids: CASSWGAASLVNEQFF.

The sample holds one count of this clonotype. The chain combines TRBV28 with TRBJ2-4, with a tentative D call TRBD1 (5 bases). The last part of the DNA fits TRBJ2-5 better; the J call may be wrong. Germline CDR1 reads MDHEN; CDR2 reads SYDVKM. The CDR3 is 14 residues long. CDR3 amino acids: CASNRDSNQETQYF. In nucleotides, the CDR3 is TGTGCCAGCAACCGCGACAGCAATCAAGAGACCCAGTACTTC.

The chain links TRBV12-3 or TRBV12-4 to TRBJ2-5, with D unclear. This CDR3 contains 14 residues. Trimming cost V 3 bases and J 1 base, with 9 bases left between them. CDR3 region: CASSLGSLQETQYF. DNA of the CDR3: TGTGCCAGCAGTTTGGGCAGTCTCCAAGAGACCCAGTACTTC.

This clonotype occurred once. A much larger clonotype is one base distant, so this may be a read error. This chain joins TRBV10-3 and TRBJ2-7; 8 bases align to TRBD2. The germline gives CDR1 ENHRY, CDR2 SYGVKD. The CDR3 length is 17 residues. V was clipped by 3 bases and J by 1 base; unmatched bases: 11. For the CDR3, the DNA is TGTGCCATCAGTGACCGGGGACTAGGGGGAGTGTCCTACGAGCAGTACTTC. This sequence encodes CAISDRGLGGVSYEQYF.

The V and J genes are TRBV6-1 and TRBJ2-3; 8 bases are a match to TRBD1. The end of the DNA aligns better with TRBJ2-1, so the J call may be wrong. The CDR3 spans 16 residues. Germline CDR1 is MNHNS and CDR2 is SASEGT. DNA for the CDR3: TGTGCCAGCAGTGATTATTGGACAGGGACGTCCTACGAGCAGTTCTTC. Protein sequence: CASSDYWTGTSYEQFF.

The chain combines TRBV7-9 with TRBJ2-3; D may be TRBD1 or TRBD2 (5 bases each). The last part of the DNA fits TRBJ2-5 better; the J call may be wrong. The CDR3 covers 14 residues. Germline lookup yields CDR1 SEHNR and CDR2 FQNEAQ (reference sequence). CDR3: CASSYADGARDQYF. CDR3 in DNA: TGTGCCAGCAGCTACGCGGACGGGGCGAGAGACCAGTACTTC.

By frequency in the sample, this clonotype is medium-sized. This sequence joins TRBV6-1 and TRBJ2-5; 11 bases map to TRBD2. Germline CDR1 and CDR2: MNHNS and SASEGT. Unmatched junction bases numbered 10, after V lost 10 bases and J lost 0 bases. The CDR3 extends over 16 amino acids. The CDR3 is CATWLVAGGNQETQYF. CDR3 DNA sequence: TGTGCCACCTGGTTGGTAGCGGGGGGGAACCAAGAGACCCAGTACTTC.

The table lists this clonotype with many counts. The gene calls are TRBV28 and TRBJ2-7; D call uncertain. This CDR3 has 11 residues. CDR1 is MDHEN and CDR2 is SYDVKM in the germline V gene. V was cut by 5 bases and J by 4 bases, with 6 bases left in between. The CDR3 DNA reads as TGTGCCAGCAGTAATTTGTACGAGCAGTACTTC. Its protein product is CASSNLYEQYF.

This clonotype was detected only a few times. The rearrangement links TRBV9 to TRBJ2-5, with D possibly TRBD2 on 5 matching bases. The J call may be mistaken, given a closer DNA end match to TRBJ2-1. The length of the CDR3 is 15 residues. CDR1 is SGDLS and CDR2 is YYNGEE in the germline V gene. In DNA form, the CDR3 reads TGTGCCAGCAGCGTAGACCCCTCGGGGAGTAATGAGCAGTTCTTC. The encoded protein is CASSVDPSGSNEQFF.

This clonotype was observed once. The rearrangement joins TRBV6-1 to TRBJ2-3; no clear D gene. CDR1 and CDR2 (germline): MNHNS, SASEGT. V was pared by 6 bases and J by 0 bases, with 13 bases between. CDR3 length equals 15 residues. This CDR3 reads CASRLGLHSTDTQYF. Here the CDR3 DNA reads TGTGCCAGCAGGCTCGGGCTTCACAGCACAGATACGCAGTATTTT.

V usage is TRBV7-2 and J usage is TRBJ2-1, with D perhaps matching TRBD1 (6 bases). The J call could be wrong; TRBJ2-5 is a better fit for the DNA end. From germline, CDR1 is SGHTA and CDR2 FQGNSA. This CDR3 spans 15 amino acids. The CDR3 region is CASSLTGSPQETQYF. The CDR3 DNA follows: TGTGCCAGCAGCTTAACAGGGAGCCCCCAAGAGACCCAGTACTTC.

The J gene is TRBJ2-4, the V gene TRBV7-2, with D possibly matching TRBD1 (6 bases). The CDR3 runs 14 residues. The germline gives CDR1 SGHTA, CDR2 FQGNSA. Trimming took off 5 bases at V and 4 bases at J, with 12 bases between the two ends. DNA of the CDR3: TGTGCCAGCAGCGTAGGCGGACAGAAAAACATTCAGTACTTC. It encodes CASSVGGQKNIQYF.

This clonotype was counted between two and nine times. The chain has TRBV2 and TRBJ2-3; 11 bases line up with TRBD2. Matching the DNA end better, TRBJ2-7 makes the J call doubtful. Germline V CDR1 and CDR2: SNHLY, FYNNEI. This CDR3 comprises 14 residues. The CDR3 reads CASSPTSGIGEQYF. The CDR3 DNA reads TGTGCCAGCAGCCCGACTAGCGGGATCGGAGAGCAGTACTTC.

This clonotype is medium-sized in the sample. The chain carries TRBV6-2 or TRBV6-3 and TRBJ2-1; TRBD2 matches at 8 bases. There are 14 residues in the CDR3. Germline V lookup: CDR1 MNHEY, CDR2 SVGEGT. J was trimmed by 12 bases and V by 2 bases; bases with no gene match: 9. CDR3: CASSYLPRGGPQFF. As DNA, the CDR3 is TGTGCCAGCAGTTACCTGCCCCGCGGGGGGCCGCAGTTCTTC.

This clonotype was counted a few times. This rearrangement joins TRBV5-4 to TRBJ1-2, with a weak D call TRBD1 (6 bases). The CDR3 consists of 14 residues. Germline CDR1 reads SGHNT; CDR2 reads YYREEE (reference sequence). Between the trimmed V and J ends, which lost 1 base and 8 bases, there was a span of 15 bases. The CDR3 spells CASSLPQGVEGYTF. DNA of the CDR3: TGTGCCAGCAGCTTGCCACAGGGCGTGGAGGGCTACACCTTC.